This T cell receptor (beta chain) was profiled in a study of patients and donors after allogeneic stem cell transplantation. This clonotype appeared a few times. The germline V gene encodes CDR1 DFQATT and CDR2 SNEGSKA (reference sequence). Trimming cost V 1 base and J 5 bases, with 6 bases left between them. CDR3 length: 13 amino acids. TCRdb reanalysed the RT-PCR reads using MiXCR and keeps one entry per CDR3 protein. This table has some 21,000 distinct CDR3 sequences, about 30% appearing once. This sequence originates from a human donor who was either an allogeneic HSCT recipient or a stem cell or donor lymphocyte infusion donor (not recorded which). It is not recorded whose cells these are; they may come from a transplant donor. This chain uses TRBV20-1 with TRBJ1-6; D call uncertain. Sequencing used blood, either unsorted or a sorted T cell fraction (not recorded which). The DNA of the CDR3 is TGCAGTGCTAGAGTATCCAATAATTCACCCCTCCACTTT. It is translated as CSARVSNNSPLHF.